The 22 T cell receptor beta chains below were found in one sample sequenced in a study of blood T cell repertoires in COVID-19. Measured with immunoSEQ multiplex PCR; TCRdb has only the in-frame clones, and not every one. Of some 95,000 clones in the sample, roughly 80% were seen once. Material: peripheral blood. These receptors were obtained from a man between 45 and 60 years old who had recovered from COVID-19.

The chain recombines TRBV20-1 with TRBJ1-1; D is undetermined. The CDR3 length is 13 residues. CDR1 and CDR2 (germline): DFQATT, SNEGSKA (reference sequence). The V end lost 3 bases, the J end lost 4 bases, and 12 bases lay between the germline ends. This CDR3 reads CSASAPGGTEAFF. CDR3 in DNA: TGCAGTGCTAGTGCCCCGGGAGGCACTGAAGCTTTCTTT.

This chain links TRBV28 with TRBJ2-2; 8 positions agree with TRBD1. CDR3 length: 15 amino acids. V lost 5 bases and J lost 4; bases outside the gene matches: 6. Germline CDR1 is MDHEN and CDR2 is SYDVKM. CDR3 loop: CASSETGVATGELFF. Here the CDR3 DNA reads TGTGCCAGCAGTGAGACAGGGGTGGCCACCGGGGAGCTGTTTTTT.

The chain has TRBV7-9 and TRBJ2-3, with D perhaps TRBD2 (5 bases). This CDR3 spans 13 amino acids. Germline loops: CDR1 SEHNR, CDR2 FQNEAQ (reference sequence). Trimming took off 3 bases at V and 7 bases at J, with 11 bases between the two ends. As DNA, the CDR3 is TGTGCCAGCAGCTTTTCTAGGGAGCATACGCAGTATTTT. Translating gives CASSFSREHTQYF. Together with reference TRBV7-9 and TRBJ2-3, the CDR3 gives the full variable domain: DTGVSQNPRHKITKRGQNVTFRCDPISEHNRLYWYRQTLGQGPEFLTYFQNEAQLEKSRLLSDRFSAERPKGSFSTLEIQRTEQGDSAMYLCASSFSREHTQYFGPGTRLTVL.

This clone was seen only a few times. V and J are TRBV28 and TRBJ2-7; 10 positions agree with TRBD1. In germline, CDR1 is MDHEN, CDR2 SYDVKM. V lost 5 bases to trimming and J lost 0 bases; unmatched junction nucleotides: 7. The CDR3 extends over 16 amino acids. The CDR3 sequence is CASSRTGGESSYEQYF. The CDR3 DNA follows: TGTGCCAGCAGTAGGACAGGGGGTGAAAGCTCCTACGAGCAGTACTTC.

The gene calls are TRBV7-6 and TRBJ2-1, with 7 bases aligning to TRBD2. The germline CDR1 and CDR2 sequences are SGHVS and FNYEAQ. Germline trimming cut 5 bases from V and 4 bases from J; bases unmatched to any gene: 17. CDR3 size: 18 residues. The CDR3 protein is CASSERVLAAPGYNEQFF. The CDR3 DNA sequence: TGTGCCAGCAGCGAGAGGGTTCTAGCGGCCCCAGGGTACAATGAGCAGTTCTTC.

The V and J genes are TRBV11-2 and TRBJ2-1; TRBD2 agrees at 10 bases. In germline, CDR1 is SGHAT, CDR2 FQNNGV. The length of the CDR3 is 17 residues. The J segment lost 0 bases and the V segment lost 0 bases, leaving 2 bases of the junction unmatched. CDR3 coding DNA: TGTGCCAGCAGCTTAGATAGCGGGAGGAGCTCCTACAATGAGCAGTTCTTC. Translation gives CASSLDSGRSSYNEQFF.

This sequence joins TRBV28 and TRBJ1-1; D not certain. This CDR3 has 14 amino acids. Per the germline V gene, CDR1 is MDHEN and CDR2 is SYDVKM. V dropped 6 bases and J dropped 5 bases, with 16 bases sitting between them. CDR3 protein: CASSLDFTGTEAFF. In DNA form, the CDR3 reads TGTGCCAGCAGCCTAGACTTCACCGGAACTGAAGCTTTCTTT.

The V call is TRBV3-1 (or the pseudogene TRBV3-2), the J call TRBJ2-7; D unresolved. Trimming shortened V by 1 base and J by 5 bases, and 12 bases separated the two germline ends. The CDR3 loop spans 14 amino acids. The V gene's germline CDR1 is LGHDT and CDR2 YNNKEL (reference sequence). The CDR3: CASSQGLAGNEQYF. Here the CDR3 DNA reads TGTGCCAGCAGCCAAGGGCTGGCAGGCAACGAGCAGTACTTC.

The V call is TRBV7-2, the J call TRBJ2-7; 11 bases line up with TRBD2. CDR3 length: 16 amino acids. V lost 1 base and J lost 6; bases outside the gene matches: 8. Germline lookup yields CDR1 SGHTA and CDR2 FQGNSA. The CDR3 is CASSLDLTSGRGEQYF. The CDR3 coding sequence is TGTGCCAGCAGCTTAGATCTCACTAGCGGGAGAGGCGAGCAGTACTTC.

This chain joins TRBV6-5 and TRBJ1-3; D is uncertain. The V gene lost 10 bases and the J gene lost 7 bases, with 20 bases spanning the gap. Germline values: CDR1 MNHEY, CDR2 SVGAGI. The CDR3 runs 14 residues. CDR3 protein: CATLAGILGNTIYF. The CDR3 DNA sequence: TGTGCCACTCTCGCCGGGATTCTAGGGAACACCATATATTTT.

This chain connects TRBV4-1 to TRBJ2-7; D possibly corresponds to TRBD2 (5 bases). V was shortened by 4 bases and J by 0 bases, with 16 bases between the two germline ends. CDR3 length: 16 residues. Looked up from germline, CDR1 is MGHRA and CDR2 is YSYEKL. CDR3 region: CASSPGLRRSSYEQYF. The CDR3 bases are TGCGCCAGCAGCCCCGGGCTCAGGAGGAGCTCCTACGAGCAGTACTTC.

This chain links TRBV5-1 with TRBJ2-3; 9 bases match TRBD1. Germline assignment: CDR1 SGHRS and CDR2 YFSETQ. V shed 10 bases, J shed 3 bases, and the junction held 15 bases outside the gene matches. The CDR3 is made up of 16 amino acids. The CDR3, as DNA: TGCGCCTCCCTAAAAGAGGGGACAGGGAAGACAGATACGCAGTATTTT. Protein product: CASLKEGTGKTDTQYF.

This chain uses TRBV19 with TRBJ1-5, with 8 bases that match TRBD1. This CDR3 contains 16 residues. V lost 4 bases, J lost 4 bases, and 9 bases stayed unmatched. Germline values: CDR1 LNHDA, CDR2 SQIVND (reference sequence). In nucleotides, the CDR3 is TGTGCCAGTAGTAATGACAGGGGTGGGAAGAATCAGCCCCAGCATTTT. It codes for CASSNDRGGKNQPQHF.

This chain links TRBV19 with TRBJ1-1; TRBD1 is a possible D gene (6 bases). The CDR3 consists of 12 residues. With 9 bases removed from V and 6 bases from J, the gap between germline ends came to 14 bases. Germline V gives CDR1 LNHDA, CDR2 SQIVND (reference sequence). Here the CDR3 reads CASTTGSSEAFF. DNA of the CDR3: TGTGCCAGCACTACAGGGAGCTCTGAAGCTTTCTTT.

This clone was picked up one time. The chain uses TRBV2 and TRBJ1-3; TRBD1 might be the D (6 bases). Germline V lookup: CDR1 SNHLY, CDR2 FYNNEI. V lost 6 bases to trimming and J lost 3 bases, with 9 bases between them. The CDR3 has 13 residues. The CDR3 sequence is CASRGDIGNTIYF. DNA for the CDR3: TGTGCCAGCAGGGGGGACATTGGAAACACCATATATTTT.

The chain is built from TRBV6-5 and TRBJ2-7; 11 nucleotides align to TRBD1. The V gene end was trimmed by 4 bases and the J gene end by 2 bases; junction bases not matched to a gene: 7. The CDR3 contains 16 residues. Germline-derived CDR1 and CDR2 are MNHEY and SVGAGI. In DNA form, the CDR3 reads TGTGCCAGCAGTTTACACGGACAGGGGGCACCCTACGAGCAGTACTTC. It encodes CASSLHGQGAPYEQYF.

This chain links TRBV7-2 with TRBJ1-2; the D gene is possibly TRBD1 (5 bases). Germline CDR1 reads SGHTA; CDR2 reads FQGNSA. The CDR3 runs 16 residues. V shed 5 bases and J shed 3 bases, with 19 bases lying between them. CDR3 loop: CASSRSGAREDYGYTF. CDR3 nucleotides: TGTGCCAGCAGCAGATCCGGGGCCCGGGAGGACTATGGCTACACCTTC.

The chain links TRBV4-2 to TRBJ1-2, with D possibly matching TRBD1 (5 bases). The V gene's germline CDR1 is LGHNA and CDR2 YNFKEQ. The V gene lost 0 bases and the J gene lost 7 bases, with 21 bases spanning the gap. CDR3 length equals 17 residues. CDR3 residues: CASSQEGGVIVARGYTF. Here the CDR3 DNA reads TGTGCCAGCAGCCAAGAGGGGGGGGTAATTGTGGCACGTGGCTACACCTTC.

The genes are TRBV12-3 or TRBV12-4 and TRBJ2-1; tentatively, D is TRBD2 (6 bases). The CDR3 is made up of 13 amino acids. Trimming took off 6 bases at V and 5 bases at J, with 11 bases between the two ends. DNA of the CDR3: TGTGCCAGCAGCCAGACTAGGGACAATGAGCAGTTCTTC. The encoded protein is CASSQTRDNEQFF.

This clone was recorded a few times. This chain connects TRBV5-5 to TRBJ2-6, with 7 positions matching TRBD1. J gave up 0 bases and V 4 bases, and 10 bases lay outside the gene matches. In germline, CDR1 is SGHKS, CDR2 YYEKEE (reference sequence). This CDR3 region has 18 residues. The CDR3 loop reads CASSRKTTGDSGANVLTF. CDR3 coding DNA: TGTGCCAGCAGCAGAAAGACCACAGGGGACTCTGGGGCCAACGTCCTGACTTTC.

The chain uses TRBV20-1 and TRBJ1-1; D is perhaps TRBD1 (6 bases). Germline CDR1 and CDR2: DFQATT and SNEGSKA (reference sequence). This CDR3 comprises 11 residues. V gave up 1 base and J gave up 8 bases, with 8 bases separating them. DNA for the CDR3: TGCAGTGCTAGAGGTGGACAGGAAGCTTTCTTT. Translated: CSARGGQEAFF.

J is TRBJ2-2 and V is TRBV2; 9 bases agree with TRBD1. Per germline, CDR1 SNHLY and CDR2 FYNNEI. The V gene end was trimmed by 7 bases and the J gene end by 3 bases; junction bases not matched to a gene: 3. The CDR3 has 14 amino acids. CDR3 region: CASTGQGDTGELFF. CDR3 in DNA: TGTGCCAGCACGGGACAGGGCGACACCGGGGAGCTGTTTTTT.